Listed here is a single T cell receptor (beta chain). The antigen remains undetermined. CDR1 is MNHEY and CDR2 is SVGAGI in the germline V gene. The CDR3 loop spans 14 amino acids. V was shortened by 5 bases and J by 4 bases, with 13 bases between the two germline ends. The data were taken from a study of cytomegalovirus exposure and HLA in healthy donors. Vbeta (60) and Jbeta (13) primers were used in the PCR. Sequencing used immunoSEQ multiplex PCR; TCRdb keeps in-frame clones, though not all of them. The table includes roughly 80,000 clones, around 67% detected once. Study-level findings and limits: A later analysis appeared to link common viral pathogens to several of the most significant clusters. In vitro work confirmed that a few CMV-associated chains recognize CMV antigens.

This sequence was found in a woman aged 45-65 years in good health and CMV-seropositive. The sample consisted of PBMCs. The chain employs TRBV6-5 and TRBJ2-3, with D possibly matching TRBD2 (5 bases). Written as DNA, the CDR3 is TGTGCCAGCAGTGGGGTTGGAGGTGCAGATACGCAGTATTTT. Amino acid sequence: CASSGVGGADTQYF.